The 4 T cell receptor beta chains below were found in one sample sequenced in a study of CD8 T cells in ankylosing spondylitis. TCRdb reanalysed the 5' RACE reads using MiXCR and keeps one entry per CDR3 protein. This sample carries about 220,000 distinct CDR3 sequences, roughly a tenth of them seen once, and the ten largest clones take around a fifth. The sample taken for sequencing was blood, either unsorted or a sorted T cell fraction (not recorded which). The receptors come from a male donor with ankylosing spondylitis or in good health (not recorded which).

The rearrangement uses TRBV5-1 and TRBJ2-3, with 10 bases identical to TRBD1. The CDR3 is 17 residues long. Per germline, CDR1 SGHRS and CDR2 YFSETQ. After removal of 3 bases from V and 3 bases from J, the junction contained 10 bases not matched to a gene. The CDR3 here is CASSSNLDRGLTDTQYF. CDR3 in DNA: TGCGCCAGCAGCTCGAACTTAGACAGGGGGCTAACAGATACGCAGTATTTT.

This clonotype was found many times. The CDR3 loop is CATSDVSADTQYF. The DNA for the CDR3 is TGTGCCACCAGTGATGTCTCTGCAGATACGCAGTATTTT. The genes are TRBV24-1 and TRBJ2-3, with D unclear. V lost 3 bases and J 4 bases, leaving 7 bases between the germline ends. CDR1 and CDR2 from the germline V gene are KGHDR and SFDVKD. This CDR3 spans 13 amino acids.

This clonotype was picked up a small number of times. V is TRBV3-1 and J is TRBJ2-7; D unresolved. The CDR3 has 13 amino acids. Germline CDR1 reads LGHDT; CDR2 reads YNNKEL (reference sequence). Trimming pared 5 bases from V and 4 bases from J, leaving 12 bases between. CDR3 protein: CASSDGRKYEQYF. CDR3 in DNA: TGTGCCAGCAGCGATGGACGGAAGTACGAGCAGTACTTC.

This clonotype was seen ten or more times. The V gene is TRBV2, the J gene TRBJ2-2; unclear D gene. V was pared by 4 bases and J by 4 bases, with 7 bases between. The CDR3 length is 13 residues. Germline values: CDR1 SNHLY, CDR2 FYNNEI. CDR3 nucleotides: TGTGCCAGCAGTGGGGCGAGCACCGGGGAGCTGTTTTTT. Protein product: CASSGASTGELFF.